Below are 14 T cell receptor beta chains sequenced from a single sample in a study of spatial heterogeneity in lung cancer. In TCRdb, the 5' RACE reads were re-called with MiXCR into one record per CDR3 protein. Among about 45,000 distinct CDR3 sequences listed, 6% to 7% were seen once. The time point here: sample taken at primary tumor resection. TCRs were sequenced from unsorted whole RNA of tumor, nontumor lung or PBMC. The material was PBMCs, obtained at surgery. The receptors stem from a female donor with early-stage non-small cell lung cancer.

This clonotype has just a few counts. The V and J genes are TRBV5-1 and TRBJ2-2, with D perhaps being TRBD1 or TRBD2 (5 bases each). Germline CDR1 SGHRS, CDR2 YFSETQ. Trimming cost V 4 bases and J 3 bases, with 13 bases left between them. This CDR3 spans 15 amino acids. This CDR3 reads CASSPGATDTGELFF. Here the CDR3 DNA reads TGCGCCAGCAGCCCCGGGGCTACGGACACCGGGGAGCTGTTTTTT.

This clonotype was seen more than once but under ten times. The chain employs TRBV4-3 and TRBJ2-7, with 7 bases matching TRBD2. Trimming cost V 0 bases and J 0 bases; bases outside gene matches: 5. The germline V gene encodes CDR1 LGHNA and CDR2 YSLEER. The CDR3 is 16 amino acids. The CDR3: CASSQEFGGSSYEQYF. The CDR3 DNA follows: TGCGCCAGCAGCCAAGAGTTCGGCGGGAGCTCCTACGAGCAGTACTTC.

This clonotype was picked up a small number of times. The rearrangement joins TRBV6-6 to TRBJ2-5; 7 bases align to TRBD2. V shed 2 bases and J 2 bases; nucleotides not matched to a gene: 2. Germline V gene data show CDR1 as MNHNY and CDR2 as SVGAGI (reference sequence). The CDR3 runs to 14 residues. Written as DNA, the CDR3 is TGTGCCAGCAGTTACGGGGGGGAGCAAGAGACCCAGTACTTC. Its translation: CASSYGGEQETQYF.

This clonotype has a handful of counts. The chain links TRBV28 to TRBJ2-5; 8 bases are shared with TRBD2. The trim removed 5 bases at V and 0 bases at J, leaving 5 bases unmatched. CDR1 is MDHEN, CDR2 SYDVKM, per germline. The CDR3 runs to 15 residues. The CDR3 sequence: CASSERGTYQETQYF. In DNA form, the CDR3 reads TGTGCCAGCAGTGAGCGGGGGACGTACCAAGAGACCCAGTACTTC.

This clonotype was detected ten times or more. This rearrangement joins TRBV7-9 to TRBJ1-4; the D gene is possibly TRBD1 (5 bases). Trimming pared 11 bases from V and 8 bases from J, leaving 15 bases between. The CDR3 consists of 12 residues. The germline V gene encodes CDR1 SEHNR and CDR2 FQNEAQ (reference sequence). CDR3 nucleotides: TGTGCCGGACGAGGGGCGGACGAAAAACTGTTTTTT. It yields the protein CAGRGADEKLFF.

This chain connects TRBV5-1 to TRBJ2-5, with 7 bases identical to TRBD2. CDR3 length: 14 residues. The germline V gene encodes CDR1 SGHRS and CDR2 YFSETQ. After removal of 0 bases from V and 5 bases from J, the junction contained 4 bases not matched to a gene. The CDR3 region is CASSLGLASETQYF. Written as DNA, the CDR3 is TGCGCCAGCAGCTTGGGACTAGCTAGCGAGACCCAGTACTTC.

This clonotype came up many times. The chain employs TRBV3-1 and TRBJ2-1; D perhaps matches TRBD1 (6 bases). The length of the CDR3 is 15 residues. Germline V gene sequence: CDR1 LGHDT, CDR2 YNNKEL (reference sequence). V lost 2 bases to trimming and J lost 10 bases, with 18 bases between them. The CDR3: CASSQLPGTLGEQFF. CDR3 DNA sequence: TGTGCCAGCAGCCAACTCCCGGGGACACTTGGCGAGCAGTTCTTC.

This chain joins TRBV2 and TRBJ2-5; D not certain. V was pared by 3 bases and J by 2 bases, with 13 bases between. Germline V CDR1 and CDR2: SNHLY, FYNNEI. The CDR3 is 15 amino acids. Here the CDR3 reads CASSESMVEQETQYF. The CDR3 DNA follows: TGTGCCAGCAGTGAGTCGATGGTGGAGCAAGAGACCCAGTACTTC.

The gene calls are TRBV9 and TRBJ1-6, with 7 bases matching TRBD1. Trimming took 4 bases from V and 9 from J; bases not matched to a gene: 10. The germline V gene has CDR1 SGDLS and CDR2 YYNGEE. This CDR3 has 15 residues. The CDR3 DNA is TGTGCCAGCAGCCCGAACAGGGGAAGAAGTTCACCCCTCCACTTT. This translates into CASSPNRGRSSPLHF.

In its sample, this clonotype was seen a few times. The chain is built from TRBV20-1 and TRBJ2-3; D is undetermined. The CDR3 covers 12 residues. Trimming stripped 8 bases from V and 0 bases from J, with 9 bases between. Germline values: CDR1 DFQATT, CDR2 SNEGSKA (reference sequence). The CDR3 loop is CSFGRSTDTQYF. CDR3 DNA sequence: TGCAGTTTTGGACGGAGCACAGATACGCAGTATTTT.

J is TRBJ2-5 and V is TRBV5-8; D is tentatively TRBD1 or TRBD2 (5 bases each). Germline lookup yields CDR1 SGHTS and CDR2 YDEGEE. The CDR3 extends over 14 amino acids. Trimming removed 1 base at V and 2 bases at J, with 9 bases between. The CDR3 sequence is CASSLLEGQETQYF. The CDR3 DNA sequence: TGTGCCAGCAGCTTGCTTGAGGGGCAAGAGACCCAGTACTTC.

This clonotype was counted ten times or more. This rearrangement joins TRBV6-6 to TRBJ2-7, with TRBD1 matching over 7 bases. The germline V gene encodes CDR1 MNHNY and CDR2 SVGAGI (reference sequence). Trimming removed 7 bases from V and 4 bases from J; junction bases left unmatched: 13. This CDR3 spans 15 amino acids. The CDR3 sequence: CASTQGQGEWYEQYF. DNA for the CDR3: TGTGCCAGCACCCAAGGGCAGGGGGAGTGGTACGAGCAGTACTTC.

This clonotype was detected many times. The J gene is TRBJ2-7, the V gene TRBV12-3 or TRBV12-4; the D call may be TRBD1 or TRBD2 (5 bases each). V lost 7 bases to trimming and J lost 3 bases, with 16 bases between them. CDR3 length equals 14 residues. CDR3 sequence reads: CASTVTHGGYEQYF. DNA for the CDR3: TGTGCCAGCACCGTGACCCATGGGGGCTACGAGCAGTACTTC.

This clonotype was observed a few times. The V gene is TRBV12-3 or TRBV12-4, the J gene TRBJ2-3; 12 positions match TRBD1. The CDR3 consists of 15 residues. The ends lost 5 bases at V and 4 bases at J; junction bases unmatched: 4. DNA of the CDR3: TGTGCCAGCAGTCGGGACAGGGGGCGCCCAGATACGCAGTATTTT. Translation gives CASSRDRGRPDTQYF.